Shown below are 16 T cell receptor beta chains from a single sample sequenced in a study of T cells in Graves' hyperthyroidism and ophthalmopathy. The CDR3 regions of TCR beta were amplified from RNA transcripts. The primer set for the first-round RT-PCR of the TCR CDR3 was HTBI. TCRdb used MiXCR to reprocess the multiplex PCR reads, holding one entry per CDR3 protein. The data show almost 500,000 distinct CDR3 sequences, with 20% to 25% seen just once and roughly 49% held by the top ten. The source material was blood. The origin of the receptors is a woman in her seventies with Graves' ophthalmopathy.

This clonotype has more than one count but fewer than ten. The chain recombines TRBV30 with TRBJ2-7; TRBD2 agrees at 15 bases. The V and J ends lost 2 bases and 0 bases, in that order; junction bases with no gene match: 5. Per the germline V gene, CDR1 is GTSNPN and CDR2 is SVGIG (reference sequence). This CDR3 region has 17 residues. DNA of the CDR3: TGTGCCTGGAGTAGGTGGACTAGCGGGAGGGACTCCTACGAGCAGTACTTC. Translation gives CAWSRWTSGRDSYEQYF.

CDR3 bases: TGTGCCAGTAGACTTCGGACAGGGATAGGTTCCGAGCAGTACTTC. Its protein is CASRLRTGIGSEQYF. This chain joins TRBV19 and TRBJ2-7; 8 bases agree with TRBD1. CDR3 length: 15 amino acids. Per germline, CDR1 LNHDA and CDR2 SQIVND (reference sequence). J gave up 6 bases and V 6 bases, and 13 bases lay outside the gene matches.

V usage is TRBV2 and J usage is TRBJ1-3, with D maybe TRBD1 (5 bases). CDR3 length: 17 amino acids. CDR1 and CDR2 (germline): SNHLY, FYNNEI. The V end was cut by 4 bases, the J end by 0 bases, with 16 bases between. The CDR3 loop reads CASSGRGSGSSGNTIYF. As DNA, the CDR3 is TGTGCCAGCAGTGGACGGGGGAGTGGTAGCTCTGGAAACACCATATATTTT.

This clonotype was observed at least ten times. The chain couples TRBV6-1 to TRBJ1-2; D unresolved. The germline V gene has CDR1 MNHNS and CDR2 SASEGT. This CDR3 region has 17 residues. Trimming took off 2 bases at V and 1 base at J, with 17 bases between the two ends. The DNA for the CDR3 is TGTGCCAGCAGTGAAAGGCGGGGTCGGATTGTTAACTATGGCTACACCTTC. Encoded protein: CASSERRGRIVNYGYTF.

This clonotype came up many times. This sequence joins TRBV7-2 and TRBJ2-5; 8 bases line up with TRBD2. From germline, CDR1 is SGHTA and CDR2 FQGNSA. The V segment lost 0 bases and the J segment 4 bases; nucleotides outside the gene matches: 4. The CDR3 loop spans 15 amino acids. CDR3 region: CASSLASTSGETQYF. The DNA of the CDR3 is TGTGCCAGCAGCTTAGCGTCTACTAGCGGAGAGACCCAGTACTTC. The full variable domain, with the rest looked up from reference TRBV7-2 and TRBJ2-5, is GAGVSQSPSNKVTEKGKDVELRCDPISGHTALYWYRQSLGQGLEFLIYFQGNSAPDKSGLPSDRFSAERTGGSVSTLTIQRTQQEDSAVYLCASSLASTSGETQYFGPGTRLLVL.

This clonotype has only a few counts. The V and J genes are TRBV19 and TRBJ2-7, with D perhaps TRBD1 (5 bases). Germline V gene data show CDR1 as LNHDA and CDR2 as SQIVND (reference sequence). This CDR3 is 13 amino acids long. V was trimmed by 2 bases and J by 2 bases, leaving 7 bases between them. As DNA, the CDR3 is TGTGCCAGTAGTATAACAGGAGCCTACGAGCAGTACTTC. This codes for CASSITGAYEQYF.

This clonotype was seen repeatedly, ten times or more. The CDR3 sequence: CASSPPGRNSPLHF. CDR3 sequence (DNA): TGTGCCAGCAGCCCGCCGGGGCGTAATTCACCCCTCCACTTT. The V gene is TRBV12-3 or TRBV12-4, the J gene TRBJ1-6; D perhaps matches TRBD1 (5 bases). Trimming took off 6 bases at V and 6 bases at J, with 12 bases between the two ends. This CDR3 spans 14 amino acids.

V and J are TRBV7-9 and TRBJ2-3; the match to TRBD2 covers 9 bases. After removal of 4 bases from V and 3 bases from J, the junction contained 11 bases not matched to a gene. This CDR3 has 17 residues. The germline V gene has CDR1 SEHNR and CDR2 FQNEAQ (reference sequence). CDR3 coding DNA: TGTGCCAGCAGCTCTCTTCTGGTAGCGGGGGAGACAGATACGCAGTATTTT. This gives the protein CASSSLLVAGETDTQYF.

In its sample, this clonotype was seen a few times. The chain links TRBV19 to TRBJ2-2; 7 nucleotides align to TRBD2. The V gene's germline CDR1 is LNHDA and CDR2 SQIVND (reference sequence). Losses at the gene ends were 4 bases for V and 0 bases for J; bases not matched to a gene: 2. This CDR3 has 15 residues. Here the CDR3 reads CASSRGLANTGELFF. CDR3 coding DNA: TGTGCCAGTAGTAGAGGACTAGCGAACACCGGGGAGCTGTTTTTT.

This clonotype was detected a few times. The rearrangement joins TRBV7-2 to TRBJ2-3; no clear D. Per the germline V gene, CDR1 is SGHTA and CDR2 is FQGNSA. V lost 3 bases to trimming and J lost 4 bases, with 17 bases between them. The CDR3 is 16 residues long. The CDR3 nucleotides read TGTGCCAGCAGCTTGAACCCGGCCACAGACGCAGATACGCAGTATTTT. It specifies CASSLNPATDADTQYF.

There are many counts of this clonotype. The chain links TRBV2 to TRBJ2-1; 9 bases align to TRBD2. With V trimmed by 8 bases and J by 7 bases, 12 bases remained unmatched. Germline V CDR1 and CDR2: SNHLY, FYNNEI. This CDR3 has 15 amino acids. The chain's CDR3 is CASGVGGRAINEQFF. CDR3 bases: TGTGCCAGCGGGGTTGGCGGGAGGGCCATTAATGAGCAGTTCTTC.

The chain carries TRBV7-9 and TRBJ2-1; D might be TRBD1 or TRBD2, each matching 5 bases. This CDR3 region has 15 residues. Deletions cut 5 bases from V and 12 bases from J, with 23 bases between. The germline gives CDR1 SEHNR, CDR2 FQNEAQ (reference sequence). The chain's CDR3 is CASSPPGTPTLAQFF. CDR3 sequence (DNA): TGTGCCAGCAGCCCCCCAGGGACCCCAACCCTTGCGCAGTTCTTC.

This clonotype was observed at least ten times. J is TRBJ2-3 and V is TRBV6-1; 7 positions match TRBD2. The CDR3 contains 14 residues. V was clipped by 1 base and J by 3 bases; unmatched bases: 1. Germline assignment: CDR1 MNHNS and CDR2 SASEGT. The CDR3 loop is CASSEGGGTDTQYF. In DNA form, the CDR3 reads TGTGCCAGCAGTGAAGGGGGGGGGACAGATACGCAGTATTTT.

The sample holds a few counts of this clonotype. The chain recombines TRBV10-3 with TRBJ1-1, with D possibly being TRBD1 (6 bases). CDR1 and CDR2 (germline): ENHRY, SYGVKD. With 0 bases removed from V and 5 bases from J, the gap between germline ends came to 13 bases. The CDR3 extends over 15 amino acids. The CDR3, as DNA: TGTGCCATCAGTGAGTCGGGTAAAGGGGGGACTGAAGCTTTCTTT. It is translated as CAISESGKGGTEAFF.

This clonotype occurred a few times. The chain is built from TRBV20-1 and TRBJ2-5; 7 bases fit TRBD2. CDR3 length: 15 residues. The V gene's germline CDR1 is DFQATT and CDR2 SNEGSKA (reference sequence). The J segment lost 2 bases and the V segment lost 5 bases, leaving 11 bases of the junction unmatched. The DNA for the CDR3 is TGCAGTGCTTCTCAGCGGGGACGCCCTCAAGAGACCCAGTACTTC. Amino acid sequence: CSASQRGRPQETQYF.

The V call is TRBV19, the J call TRBJ1-5; D gene uncertain. The V end was cut by 6 bases, the J end by 4 bases, with 7 bases between. The CDR3 consists of 12 residues. Germline CDR1 LNHDA, CDR2 SQIVND (reference sequence). In DNA, the CDR3 is TGTGCCAGTAGAATACTTAATCAGCCCCAGCATTTT. This sequence encodes CASRILNQPQHF.